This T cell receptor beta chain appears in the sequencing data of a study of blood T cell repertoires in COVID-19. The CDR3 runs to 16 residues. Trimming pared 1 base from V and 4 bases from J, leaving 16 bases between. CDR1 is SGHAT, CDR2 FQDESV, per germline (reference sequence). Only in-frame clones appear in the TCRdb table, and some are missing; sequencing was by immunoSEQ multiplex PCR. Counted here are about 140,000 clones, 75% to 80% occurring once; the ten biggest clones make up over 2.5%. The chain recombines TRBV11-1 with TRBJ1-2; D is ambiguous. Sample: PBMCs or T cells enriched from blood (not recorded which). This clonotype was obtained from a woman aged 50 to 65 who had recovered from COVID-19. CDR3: CASSLGRYQEGYGYTF. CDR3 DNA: TGTGCCAGCAGCTTAGGACGATACCAGGAGGGCTATGGCTACACCTTC.